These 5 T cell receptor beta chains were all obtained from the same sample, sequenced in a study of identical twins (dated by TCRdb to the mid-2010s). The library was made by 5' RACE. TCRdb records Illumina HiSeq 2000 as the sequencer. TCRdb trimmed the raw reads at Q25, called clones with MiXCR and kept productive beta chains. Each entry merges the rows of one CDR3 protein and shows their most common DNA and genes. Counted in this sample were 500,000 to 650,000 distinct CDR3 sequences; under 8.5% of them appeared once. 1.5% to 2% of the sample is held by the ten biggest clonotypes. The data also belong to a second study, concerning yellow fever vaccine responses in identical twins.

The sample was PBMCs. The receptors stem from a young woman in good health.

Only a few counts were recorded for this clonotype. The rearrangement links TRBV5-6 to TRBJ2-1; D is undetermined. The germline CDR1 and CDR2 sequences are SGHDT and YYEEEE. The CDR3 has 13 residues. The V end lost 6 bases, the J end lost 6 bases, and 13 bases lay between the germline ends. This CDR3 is CASTLSLGNEQFF. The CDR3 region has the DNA TGTGCCAGCACTCTTTCCTTGGGCAATGAGCAGTTCTTC.

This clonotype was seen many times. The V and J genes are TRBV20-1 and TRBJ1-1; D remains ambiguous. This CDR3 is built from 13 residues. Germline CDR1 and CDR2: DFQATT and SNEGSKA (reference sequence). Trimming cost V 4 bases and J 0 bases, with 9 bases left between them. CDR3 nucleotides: TGCAGTGCTATAAATCACGTGAACACTGAAGCTTTCTTT. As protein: CSAINHVNTEAFF.

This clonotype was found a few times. The CDR3 DNA sequence: TGTGCCAGCAGCTCCGGCCATTCACCCCTCCACTTT. It translates to CASSSGHSPLHF. The chain employs TRBV5-5 and TRBJ1-6; the D is unclear. The CDR3 is 12 residues long. The germline CDR1 and CDR2 sequences are SGHKS and YYEKEE (reference sequence). V was clipped by 3 bases and J by 8 bases, with 6 bases between them.

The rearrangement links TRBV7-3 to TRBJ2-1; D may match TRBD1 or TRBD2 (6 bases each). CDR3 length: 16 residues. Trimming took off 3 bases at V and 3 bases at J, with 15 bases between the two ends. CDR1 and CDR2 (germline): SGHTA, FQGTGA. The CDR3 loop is CASSLGGQRLYNEQFF. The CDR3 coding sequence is TGTGCCAGCAGCTTGGGGGGACAACGACTCTACAATGAGCAGTTCTTC.

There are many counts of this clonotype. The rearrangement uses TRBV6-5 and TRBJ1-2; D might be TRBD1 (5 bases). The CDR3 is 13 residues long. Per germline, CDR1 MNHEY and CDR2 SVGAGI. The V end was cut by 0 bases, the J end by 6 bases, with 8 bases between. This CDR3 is CASSYSGVDGYTF. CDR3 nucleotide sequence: TGTGCCAGCAGTTACTCGGGGGTGGATGGCTACACCTTC.